These 22 T cell receptor beta chains came from one sample sequenced in a study of blood T cell repertoires in COVID-19. The table came from immunoSEQ multiplex PCR; TCRdb's copy has only in-frame clones and leaves some out. The sample has some 100,000 clones, about 85% seen once. Sequencing was done on a sample of peripheral blood. The receptor set was obtained from a man aged 45-60 years with active or convalescent COVID-19.

The chain employs TRBV20-1 and TRBJ2-5, with D possibly matching TRBD1 (5 bases). Trimming cost V 5 bases and J 4 bases, with 8 bases left between them. The CDR3 is 11 residues long. Germline CDR1 reads DFQATT; CDR2 reads SNEGSKA (reference sequence). CDR3 in DNA: TGCAGTGCTCGCAGGGCAGAGACCCAGTACTTC. Protein product: CSARRAETQYF.

This chain joins TRBV28 and TRBJ1-1; D might be TRBD1 (6 bases). Germline CDR1 reads MDHEN; CDR2 reads SYDVKM. The CDR3 sequence is 14 residues long. V lost 6 bases to trimming and J lost 1 base, with 12 bases between them. CDR3 residues: CASSYMGQNTEAFF. CDR3 bases: TGTGCCAGCAGCTATATGGGACAGAACACTGAAGCTTTCTTT.

The rearrangement links TRBV6-1 to TRBJ2-3, with D perhaps matching TRBD2 (6 bases). Trimming pared 3 bases from V and 0 bases from J, leaving 13 bases between. The CDR3 covers 16 residues. Germline V CDR1 and CDR2: MNHNS, SASEGT. The CDR3 DNA sequence: TGTGCCAGCAGTGATCGCGGGACGGGGAGCACAGATACGCAGTATTTT. It translates to CASSDRGTGSTDTQYF.

The V call is TRBV19, the J call TRBJ1-6, with D unresolved. Germline CDR1 reads LNHDA; CDR2 reads SQIVND (reference sequence). The CDR3 loop spans 14 amino acids. V was cut by 1 base and J by 9 bases, with 10 bases left in between. In nucleotides, the CDR3 is TGTGCCAGTAGTATAGCAATTCCCGGTTCACCCCTCCACTTT. This sequence encodes CASSIAIPGSPLHF. The full variable domain, with the rest looked up from reference TRBV19 and TRBJ1-6, is DGGITQSPKYLFRKEGQNVTLSCEQNLNHDAMYWYRQDPGQGLRLIYYSQIVNDFQKGDIAEGYSVSREKKESFPLTVTSAQKNPTAFYLCASSIAIPGSPLHFGNGTRLTVT.

The chain carries TRBV12-5 and TRBJ1-3; 7 nucleotides align to TRBD1. V trimming: 6 bases; J trimming: 2 bases; junction bases outside the gene matches: 4. CDR1 and CDR2 (germline): LGHNT, FRNRAP. The CDR3 is 14 residues long. The CDR3: CASGSDRAGNTIYF. The CDR3 DNA reads TGTGCTAGTGGCTCCGACAGGGCTGGAAACACCATATATTTT.

This clone was observed once. The V and J genes are TRBV9 and TRBJ2-1; 9 nucleotides align to TRBD2. V lost 4 bases to trimming and J lost 3 bases; unmatched junction nucleotides: 8. Germline CDR1 reads SGDLS; CDR2 reads YYNGEE. This CDR3 is built from 16 residues. The CDR3 sequence: CASSKQTSGYYNEQFF. Written as DNA, the CDR3 is TGTGCCAGCAGCAAACAAACTAGCGGGTACTACAATGAGCAGTTCTTC.

This sequence joins TRBV7-9 and TRBJ1-1; D remains ambiguous. Germline V gene sequence: CDR1 SEHNR, CDR2 FQNEAQ (reference sequence). Deletions cut 7 bases from V and 4 bases from J, with 13 bases between. This CDR3 has 13 residues. The CDR3 spells CASIRESGTEAFF. The CDR3 nucleotides are TGTGCCAGCATTCGAGAGAGTGGCACTGAAGCTTTCTTT.

The chain joins TRBV9 to TRBJ2-1; TRBD2 aligns across 13 bases. Germline trimming cut 3 bases from V and 8 bases from J; bases unmatched to any gene: 2. This CDR3 has 14 residues. Germline V gene sequence: CDR1 SGDLS, CDR2 YYNGEE. CDR3 protein: CASSAGLAGDEQFF. The CDR3, as DNA: TGTGCCAGCAGCGCCGGACTAGCGGGGGATGAGCAGTTCTTC. The complete variable domain, with remaining parts taken from reference TRBV9 and TRBJ2-1, reads DSGVTQTPKHLITATGQRVTLRCSPRSGDLSVYWYQQSLDQGLQFLIQYYNGEERAKGNILERFSAQQFPDLHSELNLSSLELGDSALYFCASSAGLAGDEQFFGPGTRLTVL.

The rearrangement joins TRBV7-9 to TRBJ2-1; possibly TRBD2 for D (6 bases). With 3 bases removed from V and 4 bases from J, the gap between germline ends came to 16 bases. The CDR3 contains 16 residues. The germline V gene has CDR1 SEHNR and CDR2 FQNEAQ (reference sequence). CDR3 region: CASSFGTLAVYNEQFF. Written as DNA, the CDR3 is TGTGCCAGCAGCTTTGGAACACTAGCAGTATACAATGAGCAGTTCTTC.

This clone was seen a handful of times. The chain has TRBV19 and TRBJ1-2; TRBD1 matches at 9 bases. The CDR3 spans 14 residues. The J segment lost 2 bases and the V segment lost 4 bases, leaving 2 bases of the junction unmatched. Germline V CDR1 and CDR2: LNHDA, SQIVND (reference sequence). The CDR3 DNA sequence: TGTGCCAGTAGTAGGGACAGGGCGAACTATGGCTACACCTTC. Residues: CASSRDRANYGYTF.

This chain connects TRBV4-1 to TRBJ1-2, with D uncertain. Trimming left V 4 bases short and J 5 bases short, with 17 bases between. The CDR3 runs to 15 residues. Germline V gene data show CDR1 as MGHRA and CDR2 as YSYEKL. This chain's CDR3 is CASSRGEETGYGYTF. The DNA of the CDR3 is TGCGCCAGCAGCCGAGGCGAAGAAACCGGGTATGGCTACACCTTC.

This chain uses TRBV11-1 with TRBJ1-6; the match to TRBD1 covers 8 bases. The germline CDR1 and CDR2 sequences are SGHAT and FQDESV (reference sequence). V lost 1 base, J lost 7 bases, and 0 bases stayed unmatched. The CDR3 consists of 14 residues. This chain's CDR3 is CASSLGQGNSPLHF. DNA of the CDR3: TGTGCCAGCAGCTTAGGACAGGGGAATTCACCCCTCCACTTT.

The chain links TRBV24-1 to TRBJ1-6; 7 bases agree with TRBD1. The CDR3 sequence is 14 residues long. V was pared by 5 bases and J by 9 bases, with 6 bases of the junction left unmatched. CDR1 and CDR2 from the germline V gene are KGHDR and SFDVKD. The CDR3 reads CATSGGQEGSPLHF. The CDR3 DNA reads as TGTGCCACCAGTGGAGGACAGGAGGGTTCACCCCTCCACTTT.

CDR3 residues: CASSKEQGTGGTQYF. CDR3 sequence (DNA): TGTGCCAGCAGCAAAGAACAGGGGACGGGCGGGACCCAGTACTTC. V is TRBV5-4 and J is TRBJ2-5, with 7 bases that match TRBD1. The V gene's germline CDR1 is SGHNT and CDR2 YYREEE (reference sequence). J gave up 7 bases and V 4 bases, and 13 bases lay outside the gene matches. This CDR3 contains 15 residues.

This clone occurred a few times. The chain is built from TRBV5-1 and TRBJ1-3; 9 positions agree with TRBD1. After removal of 2 bases from V and 0 bases from J, the junction contained 6 bases not matched to a gene. The germline V gene encodes CDR1 SGHRS and CDR2 YFSETQ. The CDR3 loop spans 17 amino acids. This chain's CDR3 is CASSLTGGEISGNTIYF. CDR3 coding DNA: TGCGCCAGCAGCTTAACAGGGGGCGAGATCTCTGGAAACACCATATATTTT. The complete variable domain, with remaining parts taken from reference TRBV5-1 and TRBJ1-3, reads KAGVTQTPRYLIKTRGQQVTLSCSPISGHRSVSWYQQTPGQGLQFLFEYFSETQRNKGNFPGRFSGRQFSNSRSEMNVSTLELGDSALYLCASSLTGGEISGNTIYFGEGSWLTVV.

The rearrangement joins TRBV24-1 to TRBJ2-2, with 8 bases that match TRBD1. The V gene end was trimmed by 10 bases and the J gene end by 5 bases; junction bases not matched to a gene: 5. The CDR3 covers 13 residues. Germline assignment: CDR1 KGHDR and CDR2 SFDVKD. The DNA for the CDR3 is TGTGCCACGGGACAGGAGGTGACCGGGGAGCTGTTTTTT. Translation: CATGQEVTGELFF.

The CDR3 reads CASSTDWGGVAFF. CDR3 coding DNA: TGTGCCAGTAGTACAGATTGGGGGGGCGTAGCTTTCTTT. The rearrangement joins TRBV19 to TRBJ1-1, with a tentative D call TRBD1 (6 bases). Germline values: CDR1 LNHDA, CDR2 SQIVND (reference sequence). This CDR3 region has 13 residues. Trimming left V 4 bases short and J 10 bases short, with 16 bases between. The entire variable domain, with the rest obtained from reference TRBV19 and TRBJ1-1, is as follows: DGGITQSPKYLFRKEGQNVTLSCEQNLNHDAMYWYRQDPGQGLRLIYYSQIVNDFQKGDIAEGYSVSREKKESFPLTVTSAQKNPTAFYLCASSTDWGGVAFFGQGTRLTVV.

The rearrangement joins TRBV2 to TRBJ2-2; 10 nucleotides match TRBD2. The CDR3 runs to 16 residues. Germline-derived CDR1 and CDR2 are SNHLY and FYNNEI. The V gene end was trimmed by 6 bases and the J gene end by 4 bases; junction bases not matched to a gene: 8. The CDR3 DNA reads TGTGCCAGCAGCCTTGAGCGGGAGGGTTCCACCGGGGAGCTGTTTTTT. Encoded protein: CASSLEREGSTGELFF. Complete variable domain (other parts from reference TRBV2 and TRBJ2-2): EPEVTQTPSHQVTQMGQEVILRCVPISNHLYFYWYRQILGQKVEFLVSFYNNEISEKSEIFDDQFSVERPDGSNFTLKIRSTKLEDSAMYFCASSLEREGSTGELFFGEGSRLTVL.

This clone was seen a handful of times. The chain carries TRBV2 and TRBJ2-7; 7 bases are a match to TRBD2. Germline CDR1 reads SNHLY; CDR2 reads FYNNEI. The CDR3 spans 11 residues. Germline trimming cut 11 bases from V and 2 bases from J; bases unmatched to any gene: 3. The CDR3 here is CAGGGPYEQYF. CDR3 coding DNA: TGTGCCGGGGGGGGACCCTACGAGCAGTACTTC.

Only one count was recorded for this clone. The V gene is TRBV18, the J gene TRBJ2-1; D is perhaps TRBD2 (6 bases). Trimming pared 3 bases from V and 4 bases from J, leaving 16 bases between. In germline, CDR1 is KGHSH, CDR2 LQKENI. The CDR3 length is 16 residues. The CDR3 DNA is TGTGCCAGCTCACCGAACCTCATGGGGGGTTACAATGAGCAGTTCTTC. Translated, it gives CASSPNLMGGYNEQFF.

This chain uses TRBV9 with TRBJ1-1, with D unresolved. The germline gives CDR1 SGDLS, CDR2 YYNGEE. The CDR3 has 14 amino acids. V was trimmed by 0 bases and J by 4 bases, leaving 10 bases between them. CDR3 nucleotides: TGTGCCAGCAGCGTAGGGCCGGGGATCACTGAAGCTTTCTTT. It encodes CASSVGPGITEAFF.

The V and J genes are TRBV24-1 and TRBJ2-2, with a possible D match to TRBD1 (6 bases). CDR3 length: 17 residues. CDR1 is KGHDR, CDR2 SFDVKD, per germline. With 1 base removed from V and 3 bases from J, the gap between germline ends came to 14 bases. CDR3 DNA sequence: TGTGCCACCAGTGATTTAAAGCAGGGGTTATACACCGGGGAGCTGTTTTTT. Residues: CATSDLKQGLYTGELFF.